Following are 23 T cell receptor beta chains from one sample sequenced in a study of T cell responses to AZD1222 COVID-19 vaccine. Method: immunoSEQ multiplex PCR; TCRdb's copy keeps in-frame clones and lacks some. The data show more than 110,000 clones, around 93% seen once. The sample in question was peripheral blood, obtained on day 0 of AZD1222 vaccination. The receptors were gathered from an adult in good health.

CDR3 loop: CASRGLTGKETQYF. DNA of the CDR3: TGTGCCAGCAGGGGTTTGACCGGCAAAGAGACCCAGTACTTC. The chain carries TRBV11-2 and TRBJ2-5, with D unresolved. There are 14 residues in the CDR3. V lost 6 bases and J 3 bases, leaving 14 bases between the germline ends. Germline assignment: CDR1 SGHAT and CDR2 FQNNGV.

The V and J genes are TRBV19 and TRBJ2-1; TRBD1 matches at 7 bases. The CDR3 covers 16 residues. Unmatched junction bases numbered 6, after V lost 4 bases and J lost 0 bases. CDR1 and CDR2 (germline): LNHDA, SQIVND (reference sequence). CDR3: CASSKQGLGSYNEQFF. Written as DNA, the CDR3 is TGTGCCAGTAGTAAACAGGGGCTCGGCTCCTACAATGAGCAGTTCTTC.

This clone appeared once. The chain carries TRBV28 and TRBJ1-1, with D uncertain. The V gene's germline CDR1 is MDHEN and CDR2 SYDVKM. The germline V and J ends were trimmed by 6 bases and 3 bases, with 11 bases remaining between them. This CDR3 comprises 13 residues. The CDR3 region has the DNA TGTGCCAGCAGGGGCGCTTCCTACACTGAAGCTTTCTTT. Translation gives CASRGASYTEAFF.

This rearrangement joins TRBV28 to TRBJ1-1, with TRBD1 matching 7 bases. Germline CDR1 MDHEN, CDR2 SYDVKM. This CDR3 spans 15 amino acids. J gave up 2 bases and V 5 bases, and 8 bases lay outside the gene matches. The CDR3 protein is CASSRRDSGNTEAFF. CDR3 DNA sequence: TGTGCCAGCAGTAGACGGGACAGTGGAAACACTGAAGCTTTCTTT.

This rearrangement joins TRBV19 to TRBJ1-2, with 10 bases fitting TRBD1. Germline-derived CDR1 and CDR2 are LNHDA and SQIVND (reference sequence). The CDR3 spans 14 residues. The J segment lost 6 bases and the V segment lost 7 bases, leaving 8 bases of the junction unmatched. Here the CDR3 reads CASTYRQGADGYTF. The CDR3 DNA follows: TGTGCCAGTACTTACAGACAGGGGGCAGATGGCTACACCTTC.

This chain connects TRBV28 to TRBJ1-4; possibly TRBD1 for D (5 bases). Germline CDR1 MDHEN, CDR2 SYDVKM. The CDR3 consists of 15 residues. The V end lost 7 bases, the J end lost 8 bases, and 20 bases lay between the germline ends. The CDR3 is CASTRWDPVDEKLFF. For the CDR3, the DNA is TGTGCCAGCACTCGATGGGACCCCGTAGACGAAAAACTGTTTTTT.

This clone was detected only a few times. The CDR3 region is CASSTPPRGPTADTQYF. The CDR3 DNA sequence: TGCGCCAGCAGCACACCACCCCGAGGGCCCACCGCAGATACGCAGTATTTT. The J gene is TRBJ2-3, the V gene TRBV4-1, with D tentatively TRBD2 (5 bases). In germline, CDR1 is MGHRA, CDR2 YSYEKL. This CDR3 contains 17 residues. V lost 5 bases to trimming and J lost 4 bases, with 22 bases between them.

DNA for the CDR3: TGTGCCAGCAGCTTGAGGGCAGTCTCACCCCTCCACTTT. As protein: CASSLRAVSPLHF. The chain couples TRBV5-6 to TRBJ1-6; D unresolved. Germline V gene sequence: CDR1 SGHDT, CDR2 YYEEEE. V lost 1 base and J 10 bases, leaving 9 bases between the germline ends. CDR3 size: 13 residues.

This sequence joins TRBV29-1 and TRBJ2-1; TRBD2 is a possible D gene (5 bases). The CDR3 is 13 amino acids. The V end was cut by 7 bases, the J end by 10 bases, with 20 bases between. CDR1 SQVTM and CDR2 ANQGSEA come from the germline V gene. This CDR3 reads CSAQWGSRGEQFF. The CDR3 coding sequence is TGCAGCGCCCAGTGGGGATCTAGAGGGGAGCAGTTCTTC.

About this clone: The junction departs from germline at one end; a sequencing error may be responsible. This chain links TRBV9 with TRBJ1-5; TRBD1 agrees at 8 bases. From germline, CDR1 is SGDLS and CDR2 YYNGEE. The CDR3 is made up of 17 amino acids. Here the CDR3 reads CASSVKGTGHSNQPLHF. CDR3 coding DNA: TGTGCCAGCAGCGTAAAAGGGACAGGCCATAGCAATCAGCCCCTGCATTTT.

The genes are TRBV4-1 and TRBJ2-1; D unresolved. The CDR3 sequence is 15 residues long. V was shortened by 0 bases and J by 6 bases, with 12 bases between the two germline ends. From germline, CDR1 is MGHRA and CDR2 YSYEKL. In nucleotides, the CDR3 is TGCGCCAGCAGCCAAGACCGGGTCAGGAGCAATGAGCAGTTCTTC. Its translation: CASSQDRVRSNEQFF.

The chain couples TRBV10-1 to TRBJ1-3; no clear D. This CDR3 has 14 amino acids. V gave up 2 bases and J gave up 0 bases, with 5 bases separating them. Germline CDR1 WNHNN, CDR2 SYGVQD (reference sequence). CDR3 in amino acids: CASSEDVSGNTIYF. CDR3 sequence (DNA): TGCGCCAGCAGTGAGGATGTCTCTGGAAACACCATATATTTT.

J is TRBJ1-1 and V is TRBV19; the D gene is possibly TRBD1 (6 bases). CDR3 length equals 14 residues. Trimming took off 7 bases at V and 3 bases at J, with 15 bases between the two ends. Per germline, CDR1 LNHDA and CDR2 SQIVND (reference sequence). CDR3 in amino acids: CASTPHRDHTEAFF. The CDR3 coding sequence is TGTGCCAGTACCCCGCACAGGGACCACACTGAAGCTTTCTTT.

The V gene is TRBV6-5, the J gene TRBJ1-3, with unresolved D. V was trimmed by 7 bases and J by 5 bases, leaving 12 bases between them. Germline-derived CDR1 and CDR2 are MNHEY and SVGAGI. This CDR3 region has 13 residues. DNA for the CDR3: TGTGCCAGCAATGGATACGCTCGAAACACCATATATTTT. This sequence encodes CASNGYARNTIYF.

The rearrangement uses TRBV10-3 and TRBJ1-5; D gene unclear. V was cut by 3 bases and J by 5 bases, with 11 bases left in between. The germline V gene has CDR1 ENHRY and CDR2 SYGVKD. This CDR3 is built from 14 residues. The CDR3 is CAISDPDADQPQHF. In nucleotides, the CDR3 is TGTGCCATCAGTGACCCGGACGCAGATCAGCCCCAGCATTTT.

This clone turned up a few times. The chain carries TRBV18 and TRBJ1-5; possible D gene TRBD1, 5 bases. Germline lookup yields CDR1 KGHSH and CDR2 LQKENI. With 5 bases removed from V and 7 bases from J, the gap between germline ends came to 18 bases. The CDR3 spans 15 residues. The CDR3, as DNA: TGTGCCAGCTCAAAAGATCAGGGTATAGGACAGCCCCAGCATTTT. Protein sequence: CASSKDQGIGQPQHF.

The V and J genes are TRBV5-1 and TRBJ2-7; 8 nucleotides align to TRBD2. CDR1 is SGHRS and CDR2 is YFSETQ in the germline V gene. This CDR3 has 16 residues. Unmatched junction bases numbered 8, after V lost 1 base and J lost 2 bases. The CDR3, as DNA: TGCGCCAGCAGCTTGAATGGGCGGGGGGCGACCTACGAGCAGTACTTC. Its protein is CASSLNGRGATYEQYF.

This chain joins TRBV19 and TRBJ1-5; D remains unclear. V lost 6 bases and J 6 bases, leaving 9 bases between the germline ends. This CDR3 spans 12 amino acids. The germline CDR1 and CDR2 sequences are LNHDA and SQIVND (reference sequence). The CDR3 DNA reads TGTGCCAGTAGAGGTTTCGGTCAGCCCCAGCATTTT. This sequence encodes CASRGFGQPQHF.

The chain links TRBV20-1 to TRBJ2-7, with D uncertain. Germline V gene sequence: CDR1 DFQATT, CDR2 SNEGSKA (reference sequence). Trimming removed 1 base from V and 5 bases from J, with 6 bases in between. The CDR3 length is 11 residues. This CDR3 reads CSARAWDEQYF. The DNA for the CDR3 is TGCAGTGCTAGAGCCTGGGACGAGCAGTACTTC.

The chain employs TRBV7-9 and TRBJ1-1, with D possibly being TRBD1 (5 bases). CDR3 length: 13 amino acids. CDR1 SEHNR and CDR2 FQNEAQ come from the germline V gene (reference sequence). Trimming removed 2 bases from V and 6 bases from J, with 10 bases in between. CDR3: CASSLTDKPEAFF. CDR3 bases: TGTGCCAGCAGCTTAACGGACAAACCTGAAGCTTTCTTT.

This chain joins TRBV5-4 and TRBJ1-1; D might be TRBD1 (6 bases). Germline loops: CDR1 SGHNT, CDR2 YYREEE (reference sequence). The CDR3 consists of 16 residues. V shed 0 bases and J shed 3 bases, with 15 bases lying between them. For the CDR3, the DNA is TGTGCCAGCAGCTTGGAATTTAGGGGGAGGGACACTGAAGCTTTCTTT. Translating it yields CASSLEFRGRDTEAFF.

This chain uses TRBV27 with TRBJ2-2; D not resolved. The CDR3 is 13 amino acids. CDR1 is MNHEY and CDR2 is SMNVEV in the germline V gene (reference sequence). The V end was cut by 5 bases, the J end by 5 bases, with 9 bases between. For the CDR3, the DNA is TGTGCCAGCAGTGTAACGTTGACCGGGGAGCTGTTTTTT. Residues: CASSVTLTGELFF.

This clone appeared many times. The V gene is TRBV25-1, the J gene TRBJ2-7; 10 nucleotides match TRBD2. The junction had 12 bases not matched to a gene; V was cut back by 4 bases and J by 3 bases. The CDR3 loop spans 17 amino acids. Germline V gene lookup returns CDR1 MGHDK and CDR2 SYGVNS. In nucleotides, the CDR3 is TGTGCCAGCAGTGGGGCTAGCGGGAGCCATCGGGGCTACGAGCAGTACTTC. Its protein product is CASSGASGSHRGYEQYF.